These 32 T cell receptor beta chains came from one sample sequenced in a study of post-analysis software for immune sequencing data. Whole-study results and caveats: Included in a set of a handful of TRBV segments more frequent in patients than controls were TRBV5-6, TRBV5-1 and TRBV20-1.

cDNA libraries of TCR beta carried unique molecular identifiers. Each CDR3 protein gets one entry after TCRdb re-called the PCR reads with MiXCR. The sample lists roughly 410,000 distinct CDR3 sequences, less than 40% occurring once. These TCRs are of unknown antigen specificity. What was sequenced was blood. The receptors originated from a girl between 10 and 17 years old with multiple sclerosis.

This CDR3 reads CSARLAGATNTGELFF. In DNA, the CDR3 is TGCAGTGCTAGGCTAGCGGGGGCTACGAACACCGGGGAGCTGTTTTTT. The chain carries TRBV20-1 and TRBJ2-2, with 10 positions matching TRBD2. The length of the CDR3 is 16 residues. Losses at the gene ends were 3 bases for V and 0 bases for J; bases not matched to a gene: 4. Looked up from germline, CDR1 is DFQATT and CDR2 is SNEGSKA (reference sequence).

The V call is TRBV28, the J call TRBJ1-3, with 7 bases lining up with TRBD1. CDR1 and CDR2 from the germline V gene are MDHEN and SYDVKM. This CDR3 has 18 residues. The V segment lost 3 bases and the J segment 4 bases; nucleotides outside the gene matches: 15. Here the CDR3 reads CASSFAPTGRRVGNTIYF. CDR3 in DNA: TGTGCCAGCAGTTTCGCCCCGACAGGGAGGCGTGTAGGAAACACCATATATTTT.

This chain uses TRBV5-1 with TRBJ2-3, with 16 bases lining up with TRBD2. This CDR3 comprises 16 residues. Germline CDR1 and CDR2: SGHRS and YFSETQ. J lost 4 bases, V lost 4 bases, and 3 bases had no gene match. DNA of the CDR3: TGCGCCAGCAGCCAAGGGACTAGCGGGGGGGCAGATACGCAGTATTTT. Protein: CASSQGTSGGADTQYF.

In this sample, this clonotype turned up a few times. The chain couples TRBV7-2 to TRBJ2-3; possibly TRBD2 for D (5 bases). Looked up from germline, CDR1 is SGHTA and CDR2 is FQGNSA. The ends were cut back, 3 bases at V and 5 bases at J, with 18 bases in the middle. The CDR3 contains 16 residues. Here the CDR3 DNA reads TGTGCCAGCAGCTTTAGCGCACGTGGAGAGAGAGATACGCAGTATTTT. Translated: CASSFSARGERDTQYF.

There are a few counts of this clonotype. V is TRBV18 and J is TRBJ2-3; unclear D gene. The ends were cut back, 2 bases at V and 4 bases at J, with 13 bases in the middle. The length of the CDR3 is 15 residues. Germline V lookup: CDR1 KGHSH, CDR2 LQKENI. CDR3: CASSPMASPPDTQYF. The CDR3 DNA follows: TGTGCCAGCTCACCAATGGCTAGTCCCCCAGATACGCAGTATTTT. The variable domain in full, with the rest retrieved from reference TRBV18 and TRBJ2-3, is NAGVMQNPRHLVRRRGQEARLRCSPMKGHSHVYWYRQLPEEGLKFMVYLQKENIIDESGMPKERFSAEFPKEGPSILRIQQVVRGDSAAYFCASSPMASPPDTQYFGPGTRLTVL.

This clonotype was counted a few times. The V and J genes are TRBV5-5 and TRBJ2-5; no clear D gene. The CDR3 runs to 12 residues. The V end was cut by 1 base, the J end by 5 bases, with 6 bases between. Per the germline V gene, CDR1 is SGHKS and CDR2 is YYEKEE (reference sequence). Here the CDR3 reads CASSLSEETQYF. CDR3 nucleotide sequence: TGTGCCAGCAGCTTGTCCGAGGAGACCCAGTACTTC.

This clonotype has only a few counts. J is TRBJ1-1 and V is TRBV20-1; TRBD1 aligns across 7 bases. The CDR3 is made up of 13 amino acids. The trim removed 5 bases at V and 2 bases at J, leaving 5 bases unmatched. Germline V gives CDR1 DFQATT, CDR2 SNEGSKA (reference sequence). CDR3 amino acids: CSAYRGENTEAFF. In DNA, the CDR3 is TGCAGTGCTTACAGGGGAGAAAACACTGAAGCTTTCTTT.

This chain connects TRBV4-3 to TRBJ2-5; D call uncertain. The CDR3 runs to 15 residues. Trimming pared 0 bases from V and 6 bases from J, leaving 14 bases between. Germline V gene data show CDR1 as LGHNA and CDR2 as YSLEER. CDR3 in DNA: TGCGCCAGCAGCCAAGACCGTGGCCGAGGACAGACCCAGTACTTC. Translation gives CASSQDRGRGQTQYF.

This clonotype was observed a handful of times. J is TRBJ1-2 and V is TRBV4-1; D is uncertain. V lost 3 bases to trimming and J lost 5 bases, with 13 bases between them. The germline CDR1 and CDR2 sequences are MGHRA and YSYEKL. The CDR3 covers 14 residues. The CDR3 DNA is TGCGCCAGCAGCCACCGAACGACGGGATATGGCTACACCTTC. It specifies CASSHRTTGYGYTF.

In its sample, this clonotype was seen a few times. The V gene is TRBV20-1, the J gene TRBJ2-3; the D call may be TRBD1 or TRBD2 (6 bases each). Germline V CDR1 and CDR2: DFQATT, SNEGSKA (reference sequence). Deletions cut 3 bases from V and 2 bases from J, with 15 bases between. The CDR3 has 15 residues. The CDR3 DNA sequence: TGCAGTGCTAGCGGGGGCAACCTGAACACAGATACGCAGTATTTT. Residues: CSASGGNLNTDTQYF.

This clonotype came up a few times. The rearrangement links TRBV7-2 to TRBJ2-1; 7 bases agree with TRBD1. The V segment lost 5 bases and the J segment 9 bases; nucleotides outside the gene matches: 10. The V gene's germline CDR1 is SGHTA and CDR2 FQGNSA. This CDR3 region has 14 residues. CDR3 residues: CASSPLNRGGEQFF. The CDR3 region has the DNA TGTGCCAGCAGCCCGTTAAACAGGGGCGGTGAGCAGTTCTTC.

This clonotype was found many times. This chain joins TRBV4-1 and TRBJ2-7; a possible D gene is TRBD1 (5 bases). The CDR3 covers 13 residues. The V gene lost 4 bases and the J gene lost 6 bases, with 13 bases spanning the gap. Per the germline V gene, CDR1 is MGHRA and CDR2 is YSYEKL. The DNA for the CDR3 is TGCGCCAGCAGCCCCCAGGGCAGGTCCGAGCAGTACTTC. Translating gives CASSPQGRSEQYF.

This chain links TRBV2 with TRBJ2-5; D not certain. V gave up 1 base and J gave up 2 bases, with 14 bases separating them. CDR3 size: 16 residues. Germline-derived CDR1 and CDR2 are SNHLY and FYNNEI. The CDR3 DNA reads TGTGCCAGCAGTGAAGTGACCGGACCGATACAAGAGACCCAGTACTTC. Its translation: CASSEVTGPIQETQYF.

Details on this clonotype: At one end the junction does not follow the germline gene, possibly because of a read error. The chain carries TRBV6-5 and TRBJ1-2; possibly TRBD1 for D (6 bases). Germline CDR1 is MNHEY and CDR2 is SVGAGI. CDR3 size: 15 residues. CDR3 amino acids: CASSYSQGWGYGYTF. The DNA of the CDR3 is TGTGCCAGCAGTTATTCACAGGGTTGGGGCTATGGCTACACTTTC.

The table lists this clonotype with a few counts. The V gene is TRBV4-3, the J gene TRBJ2-1, with 9 bases that match TRBD2. Trimming at V came to 3 bases and at J to 4 bases, leaving 7 bases not matched to a gene. CDR3 length: 16 amino acids. The germline CDR1 and CDR2 sequences are LGHNA and YSLEER. The CDR3 loop is CASSHRIAGVYNEQFF. The CDR3 DNA reads as TGCGCCAGCAGCCACCGAATAGCGGGGGTATACAATGAGCAGTTCTTC.

There are a few counts of this clonotype. The chain couples TRBV28 to TRBJ1-5; no clear D gene. Germline lookup yields CDR1 MDHEN and CDR2 SYDVKM. V lost 5 bases and J 3 bases, leaving 14 bases between the germline ends. The CDR3 sequence is 15 residues long. The CDR3 DNA reads as TGTGCCAGCAGTCTGCTCCCAGTAATCAATCAGCCCCAGCATTTT. It translates to CASSLLPVINQPQHF.

The rearrangement links TRBV20-1 to TRBJ2-7, with TRBD1 matching 7 bases. There are 13 residues in the CDR3. Germline CDR1 and CDR2: DFQATT and SNEGSKA (reference sequence). Trimming removed 5 bases from V and 3 bases from J; junction bases left unmatched: 7. The CDR3: CSAVTGRGYEQYF. The DNA for the CDR3 is TGCAGTGCTGTGACAGGGAGAGGCTACGAGCAGTACTTC.

This clonotype was found a few times. The V call is TRBV6-5, the J call TRBJ1-5; a weak D match, TRBD1 (5 bases). CDR1 MNHEY and CDR2 SVGAGI come from the germline V gene. Trimming cost V 6 bases and J 0 bases, with 12 bases left between them. This CDR3 has 15 residues. The CDR3 loop is CASRETDYSNQPQHF. In DNA, the CDR3 is TGTGCCAGCAGAGAGACAGATTATAGCAATCAGCCCCAGCATTTT.

This clonotype was counted a few times. The chain employs TRBV3-1 and TRBJ1-5; possible D gene TRBD1, 6 bases. With 0 bases removed from V and 5 bases from J, the gap between germline ends came to 23 bases. The length of the CDR3 is 19 residues. The germline gives CDR1 LGHDT, CDR2 YNNKEL (reference sequence). The CDR3 spells CASSQDEVGAGVEDQPQHF. As DNA, the CDR3 is TGTGCCAGCAGCCAAGATGAAGTTGGGGCAGGGGTGGAGGATCAGCCCCAGCATTTT.

This clonotype turned up a few times. The chain recombines TRBV10-3 with TRBJ2-5, with TRBD1 matching over 9 bases. Germline V gene data show CDR1 as ENHRY and CDR2 as SYGVKD. Trimming at V came to 2 bases and at J to 0 bases, leaving 7 bases not matched to a gene. The CDR3 extends over 17 amino acids. The CDR3 DNA is TGTGCCATCAGTGAGGGCGGGGGACAGGGAGACCAAGAGACCCAGTACTTC. The encoded protein is CAISEGGGQGDQETQYF.

V and J are TRBV3-1 and TRBJ2-1, with TRBD1 matching over 12 bases. The trim removed 4 bases at V and 7 bases at J, leaving 11 bases unmatched. The germline V gene encodes CDR1 LGHDT and CDR2 YNNKEL (reference sequence). The CDR3 is made up of 17 amino acids. The chain's CDR3 is CASSPLMGQGAGNEQFF. The CDR3 region has the DNA TGTGCCAGCAGCCCTCTTATGGGACAGGGGGCTGGTAATGAGCAGTTCTTC.

CDR3 sequence reads: CASAVDSNQPQHF. Here the CDR3 DNA reads TGCGCCAGCGCCGTAGATAGCAATCAGCCCCAGCATTTT. The rearrangement joins TRBV5-1 to TRBJ1-5; no clear D gene. The CDR3 spans 13 residues. Per the germline V gene, CDR1 is SGHRS and CDR2 is YFSETQ. Trimming removed 7 bases from V and 0 bases from J, with 8 bases in between. Looking up the rest from reference TRBV5-1 and TRBJ1-5 gives the full variable domain: KAGVTQTPRYLIKTRGQQVTLSCSPISGHRSVSWYQQTPGQGLQFLFEYFSETQRNKGNFPGRFSGRQFSNSRSEMNVSTLELGDSALYLCASAVDSNQPQHFGDGTRLSIL.

The genes are TRBV2 and TRBJ1-1; a possible D gene is TRBD1 (6 bases). Trimming removed 11 bases at V and 3 bases at J, with 16 bases between. Germline V gene data show CDR1 as SNHLY and CDR2 as FYNNEI. CDR3 size: 13 residues. CDR3 region: CAGGAGGHTEAFF. CDR3 in DNA: TGTGCCGGAGGGGCCGGGGGCCACACTGAAGCTTTCTTT. Full variable domain (rest looked up from reference TRBV2 and TRBJ1-1): EPEVTQTPSHQVTQMGQEVILRCVPISNHLYFYWYRQILGQKVEFLVSFYNNEISEKSEIFDDQFSVERPDGSNFTLKIRSTKLEDSAMYFCAGGAGGHTEAFFGQGTRLTVV.

This clonotype was found a few times. V usage is TRBV20-1 and J usage is TRBJ1-2; possible D gene TRBD1, 6 bases. The V gene lost 5 bases and the J gene lost 0 bases, with 16 bases spanning the gap. Germline V gene lookup returns CDR1 DFQATT and CDR2 SNEGSKA (reference sequence). The CDR3 is 15 residues long. CDR3 loop: CSAPGDTFTNYGYTF. The CDR3 DNA follows: TGCAGTGCTCCTGGGGACACTTTCACTAACTATGGCTACACCTTC.

This clonotype was recorded a few times. The CDR3 is CASSATMGNEQYF. CDR3 coding DNA: TGTGCCAGCAGTGCTACAATGGGCAACGAGCAGTACTTC. V gene TRBV6-6 combines with J gene TRBJ2-7; D uncertain. There are 13 residues in the CDR3. The V and J ends lost 5 bases and 5 bases respectively, with 13 bases between them. CDR1 MNHNY and CDR2 SVGAGI come from the germline V gene (reference sequence).

This rearrangement joins TRBV20-1 to TRBJ2-7; a possible D gene is TRBD1 (6 bases). CDR1 and CDR2 from the germline V gene are DFQATT and SNEGSKA (reference sequence). The CDR3 sequence is 13 residues long. V gave up 6 bases and J gave up 3 bases, with 15 bases separating them. This CDR3 is CSARPGHYYEQYF. CDR3 DNA: TGCAGTGCCAGACCGGGACACTACTACGAGCAGTACTTC.

This chain uses TRBV29-1 with TRBJ1-2; D unresolved. Germline CDR1 and CDR2: SQVTM and ANQGSEA. This CDR3 is 12 amino acids long. The V and J ends lost 1 base and 6 bases respectively, with 9 bases between them. CDR3 sequence: CSVEGQADGYTF. CDR3 DNA: TGCAGCGTTGAAGGGCAGGCGGATGGCTACACCTTC.

The chain carries TRBV6-1 and TRBJ2-1, with D perhaps assigned TRBD1 or TRBD2 (6 bases each). Trimming removed 7 bases at V and 4 bases at J, with 17 bases between. Germline V gene sequence: CDR1 MNHNS, CDR2 SASEGT. The CDR3 length is 15 residues. The CDR3 is CASKTGGPPYNEQFF. Written as DNA, the CDR3 is TGTGCCAGCAAGACCGGGGGCCCTCCGTACAATGAGCAGTTCTTC.

The chain recombines TRBV28 with TRBJ2-5; 9 nucleotides line up with TRBD1. The DNA end is more similar to TRBJ2-7, so the J call may be wrong. This CDR3 is built from 15 residues. The V gene's germline CDR1 is MDHEN and CDR2 SYDVKM. CDR3 protein: CASSLIWTGVAEQYF. CDR3 DNA: TGTGCCAGCAGTTTAATCTGGACAGGGGTGGCCGAGCAGTACTTC.

This clonotype was picked up many times. The chain uses TRBV29-1 and TRBJ2-7; a weak D match, TRBD1 (5 bases). The CDR3 loop spans 12 amino acids. Germline CDR1 and CDR2: SQVTM and ANQGSEA. Trimming stripped 4 bases from V and 3 bases from J, with 10 bases between. This CDR3 is CSVGNRLYEQYF. As DNA, the CDR3 is TGCAGCGTTGGTAACAGGCTCTACGAGCAGTACTTC.

This clonotype appeared a single time. The genes are TRBV18 and TRBJ2-7; tentative D call: TRBD1 (6 bases). There are 15 residues in the CDR3. Trimming removed 3 bases at V and 1 base at J, with 13 bases between. Germline values: CDR1 KGHSH, CDR2 LQKENI. CDR3 sequence (DNA): TGTGCCAGCTCACCGCAAGGGGACATATCCTACGAGCAGTACTTC. Translation: CASSPQGDISYEQYF.

The chain carries TRBV7-9 and TRBJ2-5; D perhaps matches TRBD1 (6 bases). The end of the DNA is better explained by TRBJ2-7, so the J call may be wrong. The CDR3 is 14 amino acids. Germline loops: CDR1 SEHNR, CDR2 FQNEAQ (reference sequence). The CDR3 reads CASSPAQGSNEQYF. The DNA for the CDR3 is TGTGCCAGCAGCCCGGCACAGGGATCGAACGAGCAGTACTTC.